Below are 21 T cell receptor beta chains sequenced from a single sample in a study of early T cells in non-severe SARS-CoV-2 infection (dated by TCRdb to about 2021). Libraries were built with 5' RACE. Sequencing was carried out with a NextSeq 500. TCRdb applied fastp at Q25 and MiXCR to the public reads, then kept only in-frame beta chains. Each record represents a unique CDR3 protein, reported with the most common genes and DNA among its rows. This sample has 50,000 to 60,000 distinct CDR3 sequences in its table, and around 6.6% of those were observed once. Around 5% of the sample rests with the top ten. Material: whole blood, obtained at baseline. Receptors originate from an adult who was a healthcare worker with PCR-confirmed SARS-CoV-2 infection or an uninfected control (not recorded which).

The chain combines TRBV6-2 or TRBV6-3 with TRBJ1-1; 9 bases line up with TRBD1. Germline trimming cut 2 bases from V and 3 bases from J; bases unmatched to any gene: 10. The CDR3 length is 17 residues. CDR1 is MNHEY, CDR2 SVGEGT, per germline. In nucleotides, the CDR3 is TGTGCCAGCAGTTACCTCCCGGGACAGGGTTGGGACACTGAAGCTTTCTTT. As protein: CASSYLPGQGWDTEAFF.

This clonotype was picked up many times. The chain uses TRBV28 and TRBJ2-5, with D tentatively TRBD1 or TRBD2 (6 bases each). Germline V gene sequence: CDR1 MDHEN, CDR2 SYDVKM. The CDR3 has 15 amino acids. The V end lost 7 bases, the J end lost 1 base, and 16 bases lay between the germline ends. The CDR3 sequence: CASTQGTFLQETQYF. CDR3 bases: TGTGCCAGCACTCAGGGGACTTTCCTCCAAGAGACCCAGTACTTC.

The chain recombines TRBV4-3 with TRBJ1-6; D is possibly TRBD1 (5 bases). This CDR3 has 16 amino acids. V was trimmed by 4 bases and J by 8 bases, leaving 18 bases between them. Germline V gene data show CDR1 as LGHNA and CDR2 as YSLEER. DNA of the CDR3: TGCGCCAGCAGCCTGTTCCTCGGGGCAGTGGATTCACCCCTCCACTTT. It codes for CASSLFLGAVDSPLHF.

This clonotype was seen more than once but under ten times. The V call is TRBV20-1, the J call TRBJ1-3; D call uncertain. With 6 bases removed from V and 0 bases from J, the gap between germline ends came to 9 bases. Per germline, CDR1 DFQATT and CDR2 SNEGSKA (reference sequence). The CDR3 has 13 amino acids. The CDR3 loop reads CSARLDSGNTIYF. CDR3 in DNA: TGCAGTGCCCGACTGGACTCTGGAAACACCATATATTTT.

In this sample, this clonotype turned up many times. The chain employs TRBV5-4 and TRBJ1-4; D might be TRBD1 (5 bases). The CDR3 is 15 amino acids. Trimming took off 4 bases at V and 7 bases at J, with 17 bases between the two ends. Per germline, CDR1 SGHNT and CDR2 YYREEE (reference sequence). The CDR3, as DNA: TGTGCCAGCAGCACCATTCAAGGGGATGTTGAAAAACTGTTTTTT. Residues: CASSTIQGDVEKLFF.

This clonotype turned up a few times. CDR3 nucleotides: TGTGCCAGCAGTGCCCGACAGGGGGGCGGGATTCAGCCCCAGCATTTT. Amino acid sequence: CASSARQGGGIQPQHF. This chain uses TRBV12-3 or TRBV12-4 with TRBJ1-5, with 9 bases matching TRBD1. The CDR3 has 16 residues. J lost 6 bases, V lost 5 bases, and 11 bases had no gene match.

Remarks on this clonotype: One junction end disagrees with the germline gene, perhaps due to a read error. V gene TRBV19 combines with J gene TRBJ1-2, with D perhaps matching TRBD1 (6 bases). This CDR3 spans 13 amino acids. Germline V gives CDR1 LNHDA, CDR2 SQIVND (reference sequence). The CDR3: CARSILQGHGYTF. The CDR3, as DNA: TGTGCCAGGAGTATCCTACAGGGACATGGCTACACCTTC.

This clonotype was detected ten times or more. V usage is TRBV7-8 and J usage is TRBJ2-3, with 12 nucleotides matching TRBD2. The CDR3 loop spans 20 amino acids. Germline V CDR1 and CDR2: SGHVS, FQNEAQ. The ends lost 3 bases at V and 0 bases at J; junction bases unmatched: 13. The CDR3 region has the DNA TGTGCCAGCAGCTTCCCCCTGTCTAGCGGGGGGGATGCTAGCACAGATACGCAGTATTTT. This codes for CASSFPLSSGGDASTDTQYF.

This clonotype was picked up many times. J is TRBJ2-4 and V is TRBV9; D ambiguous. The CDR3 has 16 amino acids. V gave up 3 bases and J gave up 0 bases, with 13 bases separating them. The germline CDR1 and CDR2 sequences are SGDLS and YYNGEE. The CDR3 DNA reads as TGTGCCAGCAGCGGCGGACGTAAGGGAGCCAAAAACATTCAGTACTTC. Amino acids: CASSGGRKGAKNIQYF.

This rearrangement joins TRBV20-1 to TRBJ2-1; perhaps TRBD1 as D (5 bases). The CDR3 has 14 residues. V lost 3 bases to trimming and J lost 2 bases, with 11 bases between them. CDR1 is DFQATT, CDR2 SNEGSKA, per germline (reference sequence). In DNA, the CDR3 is TGCAGTGCTAGGGACAAGCGTACCTACAATGAGCAGTTCTTC. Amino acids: CSARDKRTYNEQFF.

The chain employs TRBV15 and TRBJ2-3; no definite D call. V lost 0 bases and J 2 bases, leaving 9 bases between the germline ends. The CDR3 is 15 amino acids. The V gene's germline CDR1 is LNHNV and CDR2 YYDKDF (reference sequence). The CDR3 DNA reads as TGTGCCACCAGCAGAGATGCTTCTCACACAGATACGCAGTATTTT. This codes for CATSRDASHTDTQYF.

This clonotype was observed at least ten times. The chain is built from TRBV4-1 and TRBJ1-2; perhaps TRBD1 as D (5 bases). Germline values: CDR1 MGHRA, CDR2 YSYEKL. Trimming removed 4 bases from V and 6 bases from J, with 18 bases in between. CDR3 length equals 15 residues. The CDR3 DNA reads TGCGCCAGCAGCCCTGGACATCGTCAGGGTGATGGCTACACCTTC. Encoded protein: CASSPGHRQGDGYTF.

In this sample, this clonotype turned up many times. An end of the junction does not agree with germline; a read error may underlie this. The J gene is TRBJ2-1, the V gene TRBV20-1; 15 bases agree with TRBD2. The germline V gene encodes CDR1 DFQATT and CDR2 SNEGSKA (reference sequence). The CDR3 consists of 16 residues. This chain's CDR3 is CRPGLAGGLTYNEQFF. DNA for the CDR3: TGTCGACCGGGACTAGCGGGGGGTCTGACCTACAATGAGCAGTTCTTC.

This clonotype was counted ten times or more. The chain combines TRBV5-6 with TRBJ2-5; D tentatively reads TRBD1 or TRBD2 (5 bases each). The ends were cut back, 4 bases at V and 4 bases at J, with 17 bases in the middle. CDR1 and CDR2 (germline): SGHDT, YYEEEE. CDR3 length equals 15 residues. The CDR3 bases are TGTGCCAGCAGCCCGGTAGGCAGGGAGCGAGAGACCCAGTACTTC. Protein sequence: CASSPVGRERETQYF.

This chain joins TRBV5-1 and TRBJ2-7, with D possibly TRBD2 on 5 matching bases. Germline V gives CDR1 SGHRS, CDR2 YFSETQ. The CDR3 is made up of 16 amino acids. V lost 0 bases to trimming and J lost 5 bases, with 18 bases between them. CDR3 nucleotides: TGCGCCAGCAGCTTGGCCGGCACGTACGGGGAAGACGAGCAGTACTTC. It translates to CASSLAGTYGEDEQYF.

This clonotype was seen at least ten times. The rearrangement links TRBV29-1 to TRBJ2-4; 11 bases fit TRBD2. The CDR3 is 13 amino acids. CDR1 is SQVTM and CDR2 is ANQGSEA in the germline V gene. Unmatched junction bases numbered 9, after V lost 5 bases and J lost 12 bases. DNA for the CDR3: TGCAGCGTTAGGCTAGCGGGGGGACGTACTCAGTACTTC. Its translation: CSVRLAGGRTQYF.

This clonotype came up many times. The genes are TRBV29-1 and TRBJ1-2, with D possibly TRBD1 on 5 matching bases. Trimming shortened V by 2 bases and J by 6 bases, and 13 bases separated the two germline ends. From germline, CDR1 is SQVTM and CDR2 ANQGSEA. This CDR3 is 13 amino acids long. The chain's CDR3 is CSVERGAPHGYTF. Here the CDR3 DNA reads TGCAGCGTTGAAAGGGGAGCGCCCCATGGCTACACCTTC.

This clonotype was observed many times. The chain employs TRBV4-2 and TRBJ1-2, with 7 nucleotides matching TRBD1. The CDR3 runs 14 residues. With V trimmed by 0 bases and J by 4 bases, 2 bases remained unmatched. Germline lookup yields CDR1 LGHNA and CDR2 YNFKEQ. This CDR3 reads CASSQDPGGYGYTF. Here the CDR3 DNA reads TGTGCCAGCAGCCAAGATCCAGGGGGCTATGGCTACACCTTC.

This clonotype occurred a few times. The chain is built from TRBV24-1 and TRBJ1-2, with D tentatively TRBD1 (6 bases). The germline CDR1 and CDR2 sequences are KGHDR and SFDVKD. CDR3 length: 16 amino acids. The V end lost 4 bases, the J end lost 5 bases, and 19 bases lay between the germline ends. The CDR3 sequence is CATSESTRQARYGYTF. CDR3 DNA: TGTGCCACCAGTGAGTCGACGAGACAGGCAAGATATGGCTACACCTTC.

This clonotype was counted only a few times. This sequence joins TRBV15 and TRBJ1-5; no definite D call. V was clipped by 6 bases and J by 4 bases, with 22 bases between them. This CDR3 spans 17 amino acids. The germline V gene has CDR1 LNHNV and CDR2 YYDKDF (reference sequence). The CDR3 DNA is TGTGCCACCAGAAATGCCGGGCCAATCGATACTAATCAGCCCCAGCATTTT. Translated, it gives CATRNAGPIDTNQPQHF. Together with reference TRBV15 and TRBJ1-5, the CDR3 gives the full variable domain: DAMVIQNPRYQVTQFGKPVTLSCSQTLNHNVMYWYQQKSSQAPKLLFHYYDKDFNNEADTPDNFQSRRPNTSFCFLDIRSPGLGDTAMYLCATRNAGPIDTNQPQHFGDGTRLSIL.

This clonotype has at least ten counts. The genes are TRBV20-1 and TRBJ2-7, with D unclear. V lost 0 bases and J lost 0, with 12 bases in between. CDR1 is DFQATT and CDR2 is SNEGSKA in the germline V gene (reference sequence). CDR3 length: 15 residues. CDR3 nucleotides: TGCAGTGCTAGAGATCTCAGCAGGAACTCCTACGAGCAGTACTTC. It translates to CSARDLSRNSYEQYF.